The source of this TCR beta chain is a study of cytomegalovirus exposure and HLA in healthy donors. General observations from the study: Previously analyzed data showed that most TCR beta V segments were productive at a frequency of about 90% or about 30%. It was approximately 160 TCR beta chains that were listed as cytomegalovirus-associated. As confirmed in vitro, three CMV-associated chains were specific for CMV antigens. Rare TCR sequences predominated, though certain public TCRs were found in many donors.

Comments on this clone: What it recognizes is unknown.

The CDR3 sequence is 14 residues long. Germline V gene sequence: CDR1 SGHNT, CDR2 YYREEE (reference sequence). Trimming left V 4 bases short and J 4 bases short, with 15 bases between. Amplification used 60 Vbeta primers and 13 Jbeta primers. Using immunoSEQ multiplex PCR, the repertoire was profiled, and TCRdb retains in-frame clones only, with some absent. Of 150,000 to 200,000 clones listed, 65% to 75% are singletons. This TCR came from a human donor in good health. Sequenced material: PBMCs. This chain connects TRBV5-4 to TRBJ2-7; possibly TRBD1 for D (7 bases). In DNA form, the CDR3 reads TGTGCCAGCAGCGGGGGGACAGAGATTTACGAGCAGTACTTC. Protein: CASSGGTEIYEQYF.